The rows below give T cell receptor beta chains drawn from one sample of a study of blood T cell repertoires in COVID-19. Here immunoSEQ multiplex PCR was the method, and the copy in TCRdb shows in-frame clones only, minus some. The sample carries approximately 270,000 clones, over 75% recorded once. Sequencing input: PBMCs or T cells enriched from blood (not recorded which). Receptor source: a woman aged 30 to 39 who had recovered from COVID-19. Each CDR3 is given without its conserved first and last residue. Each record gives: J gene, V gene, CDR3 protein.

J: TRBJ2-1
V: TRBV7-2
CDR3: ASSLDWASGVSSYNEQF

J: TRBJ1-3
V: TRBV6-1
CDR3: ASSDQGLAGNTIY

J: TRBJ2-7
V: TRBV28
CDR3: ASSRGYGENEQY

J: TRBJ1-1
V: TRBV28
CDR3: ASSPLLTGLDTEAF

J: TRBJ1-4
V: TRBV4-1
CDR3: ARRRPGATNEKLF

J: TRBJ1-3
V: TRBV7-8
CDR3: ASSSHPVRRQMNGNTIY

J: TRBJ1-4
V: TRBV5-1
CDR3: ASSLGRYDEKLF

J: TRBJ2-3
V: TRBV28
CDR3: ASSSPEGLVNLTGTDTQY

J: TRBJ1-6
V: TRBV7-3
CDR3: ASSSNPDRGHSYNSPLH

J: TRBJ2-1
V: TRBV6-5
CDR3: ASRPGLAGVGEQF

J: TRBJ1-5
V: TRBV5-5
CDR3: ASSLAISTGGNQPQH

J: TRBJ1-5
V: TRBV5-6
CDR3: ASSSRGGPYSNQPQH

J: TRBJ2-1
V: TRBV3-1/TRBV3-2
CDR3: ASLQAGGRNEQF

J: TRBJ2-2
V: TRBV5-6
CDR3: ASSSGTTTGELF

J: TRBJ1-6
V: TRBV9
CDR3: ASSDRSLGSPLH

J: TRBJ1-4
V: TRBV14
CDR3: ASSQSGTGREKLF

J: TRBJ2-7
V: TRBV6-1
CDR3: ASSEVPDRSYEQY

J: TRBJ1-5
V: TRBV3-1/TRBV3-2
CDR3: ASSPHSSNQPQH

J: TRBJ2-1
V: TRBV4-2
CDR3: ASSQGVRLAGGSSYNEQF

J: TRBJ1-1
V: TRBV11-2
CDR3: ASSSQEEAF